These T cell receptor beta chains were read from a single sample in a study of blood T cell repertoires in COVID-19. Sequenced by immunoSEQ multiplex PCR; TCRdb stores in-frame clones only, minus some. This sample has about 250,000 clones, with more than 80% found just once. Specimen: peripheral blood. The receptors stem from a human donor in a cohort sampled during active COVID-19. Both conserved end residues are trimmed from each CDR3. Fields, in order: D gene, V gene, CDR3 protein. D genes are given only for firm matches.

D gene: TRBD1; V gene: TRBV10-2; CDR3 protein: ASSETGVN
D gene: TRBD1; V gene: TRBV15; CDR3 protein: ATSREQGATNEKLF
D gene: -; V gene: TRBV5-1; CDR3 protein: ASSLEGGGQNIQY
D gene: TRBD1; V gene: TRBV28; CDR3 protein: ASSLPTQGGGYT
D gene: TRBD1; V gene: TRBV19; CDR3 protein: ASTATGGFAGANVLT
D gene: TRBD1; V gene: TRBV4-1; CDR3 protein: ASSQVQGRNNEKLF
D gene: TRBD2; V gene: TRBV19; CDR3 protein: ASSSGRAQTYNEQF
D gene: -; V gene: TRBV19; CDR3 protein: ASSTISRQKINTEAF
D gene: TRBD1; V gene: TRBV6-6; CDR3 protein: ASSLNRDSDEAF
D gene: -; V gene: TRBV27; CDR3 protein: ASSLGGNEQF
D gene: -; V gene: TRBV21-1; CDR3 protein: ASSIQGNLNEKLF
D gene: -; V gene: TRBV27; CDR3 protein: ASSFFWRASYNEQF
D gene: -; V gene: TRBV13; CDR3 protein: ASTSRGISSSYEQY
D gene: -; V gene: TRBV18; CDR3 protein: ASSPRGTNTGELF
D gene: TRBD2; V gene: TRBV5-8; CDR3 protein: ASSLWTRKGNEQF
D gene: -; V gene: TRBV28; CDR3 protein: ASSLREETQY
D gene: TRBD2; V gene: TRBV5-8; CDR3 protein: ASSLVLAGAYEQY
D gene: -; V gene: TRBV7-9; CDR3 protein: ASSLGSLKNQPQH
D gene: -; V gene: TRBV2; CDR3 protein: ASRQLGGNQPQH
D gene: -; V gene: TRBV6-2/TRBV6-3; CDR3 protein: ASSYPPEEAKY
D gene: TRBD1; V gene: TRBV5-4; CDR3 protein: ASSLDRANTGELF
D gene: TRBD2; V gene: TRBV27; CDR3 protein: ASSLGLEETQY
D gene: TRBD1; V gene: TRBV10-3; CDR3 protein: AISEWQGERAEQY
D gene: TRBD1; V gene: TRBV7-9; CDR3 protein: ASSSRDRGQNGELF
D gene: TRBD2; V gene: TRBV5-1; CDR3 protein: ASSEPLAGIKDTQY
D gene: TRBD1; V gene: TRBV29-1; CDR3 protein: SIQGDRPYGYT
D gene: -; V gene: TRBV30; CDR3 protein: AWSATGMLNTEAF
D gene: TRBD1; V gene: TRBV28; CDR3 protein: ASIQTGSANTGELF
D gene: TRBD1; V gene: TRBV3-1/TRBV3-2; CDR3 protein: ASSPMTGGNQPQH
D gene: -; V gene: TRBV7-2; CDR3 protein: ASSLWPWSGQTNTGELF
D gene: -; V gene: TRBV7-2; CDR3 protein: ASSSKVGATRKNEQF
D gene: -; V gene: TRBV9; CDR3 protein: ASSVGGGRQETQY
D gene: TRBD2; V gene: TRBV5-6; CDR3 protein: ASHVAGGRYEQY
D gene: -; V gene: TRBV25-1; CDR3 protein: ASSEGWGGNYGYT
D gene: -; V gene: TRBV30; CDR3 protein: AWGPGSSYNEQF
D gene: TRBD1; V gene: TRBV7-2; CDR3 protein: ASSSEGQGYGYT
D gene: TRBD1; V gene: TRBV5-5; CDR3 protein: ASSSDRVLGNSPLH
D gene: -; V gene: TRBV18; CDR3 protein: ASSRQEDQPQH
D gene: TRBD2; V gene: TRBV7-2; CDR3 protein: ASSPSGTSDYEQY
D gene: TRBD1; V gene: TRBV30; CDR3 protein: AWSPGQGMGDTQY
D gene: -; V gene: TRBV3-1/TRBV3-2; CDR3 protein: ASSQMGHSGELF
D gene: -; V gene: TRBV2; CDR3 protein: ASTSEGRGTEAF
D gene: -; V gene: TRBV28; CDR3 protein: ASYISSGGYT
D gene: TRBD1; V gene: TRBV2; CDR3 protein: ASMGRQGMNTEAF
D gene: TRBD2; V gene: TRBV5-6; CDR3 protein: ASSFLGRGGQETQY
D gene: -; V gene: TRBV18; CDR3 protein: ASSPRAVVSYEQY
D gene: -; V gene: TRBV6-1; CDR3 protein: ASSEVIGRNSPLH
D gene: -; V gene: TRBV5-1; CDR3 protein: ASSLIYGDTQY
D gene: TRBD1; V gene: TRBV2; CDR3 protein: ASRLGQAEIQETQY
D gene: TRBD1; V gene: TRBV30; CDR3 protein: AWSVLRGRETQY
D gene: -; V gene: TRBV7-9; CDR3 protein: ASSFIGWRVNTGELF
D gene: TRBD1; V gene: TRBV11-2; CDR3 protein: ASSRGQGGKNEQY
D gene: TRBD1; V gene: TRBV6-4; CDR3 protein: ASARDSVSNEQF
D gene: TRBD1; V gene: TRBV7-9; CDR3 protein: ASTRTRDRAF
D gene: -; V gene: TRBV13; CDR3 protein: ASSFWTSYTGELF
D gene: TRBD1; V gene: TRBV5-1; CDR3 protein: ASSLPTGTVQETQY
D gene: -; V gene: TRBV27; CDR3 protein: ASSARWGTGGYT